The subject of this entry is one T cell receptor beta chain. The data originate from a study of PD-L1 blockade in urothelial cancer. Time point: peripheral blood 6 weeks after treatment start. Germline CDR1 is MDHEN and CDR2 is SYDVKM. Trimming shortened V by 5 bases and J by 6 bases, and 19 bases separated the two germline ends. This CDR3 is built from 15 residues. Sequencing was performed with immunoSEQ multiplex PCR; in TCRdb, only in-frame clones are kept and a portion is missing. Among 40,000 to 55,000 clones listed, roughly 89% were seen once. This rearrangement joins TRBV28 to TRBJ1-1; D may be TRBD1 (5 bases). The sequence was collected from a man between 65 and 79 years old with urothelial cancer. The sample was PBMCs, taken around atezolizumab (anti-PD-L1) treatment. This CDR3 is CASSALGVGGAEAFF. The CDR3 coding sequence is TGTGCCAGCAGTGCGCTGGGGGTGGGAGGCGCTGAAGCTTTCTTT.